This TCR beta chain was retrieved from a study of CDR3 diversity in severe acne. A single record per CDR3 protein comes from TCRdb applying MiXCR to the PCR reads. The data hold 65,000 to 95,000 distinct CDR3 sequences, with 45% to 60% observed a single time. The V gene end was trimmed by 4 bases and the J gene end by 7 bases; junction bases not matched to a gene: 12. Germline CDR1 LNHDA, CDR2 SQIVND (reference sequence). This CDR3 comprises 17 residues. This receptor was identified in a male donor in good health, without acne. The source material was blood. The chain links TRBV19 to TRBJ2-1, with 11 bases identical to TRBD2. CDR3 protein: CASSTLAGAFVENEQFF. The CDR3 coding sequence is TGTGCCAGTAGTACACTAGCGGGAGCTTTCGTTGAGAATGAGCAGTTCTTC.